The 21 T cell receptor beta chains presented below share a single source sample, sequenced in a study of T cells in Graves' hyperthyroidism and ophthalmopathy. TCR beta CDR3 sequences were amplified from RNA transcripts. First-round RT-PCR with HTBI primers amplified the TCR CDR3 region. MiXCR, run by TCRdb on the multiplex PCR reads, gives a single entry per CDR3 protein. The sample lists approximately 600,000 distinct CDR3 sequences, less than 25% occurring once. The specimen sequenced was blood. These receptors were collected from a man aged 30 to 45 with Graves' ophthalmopathy.

There are a few counts of this clonotype. The genes are TRBV28 and TRBJ2-7, with a possible D match to TRBD1 (5 bases). Looked up from germline, CDR1 is MDHEN and CDR2 is SYDVKM. This CDR3 comprises 14 residues. Trimming stripped 4 bases from V and 3 bases from J, with 13 bases between. The CDR3 sequence: CASSSRQSHYEQYF. The CDR3, as DNA: TGTGCCAGCAGTTCGCGACAGTCACACTACGAGCAGTACTTC.

The chain is built from TRBV28 and TRBJ2-5; D is unresolved. Germline CDR1 reads MDHEN; CDR2 reads SYDVKM. V was pared by 6 bases and J by 2 bases, with 19 bases between. The CDR3 covers 16 residues. The CDR3 loop is CASRESEPVYQETQYF. In DNA, the CDR3 is TGTGCCAGCAGGGAGTCGGAGCCGGTGTATCAAGAGACCCAGTACTTC.

There are a few counts of this clonotype. The V call is TRBV4-2, the J call TRBJ2-1; 8 bases match TRBD2. This CDR3 contains 16 residues. V shed 1 base, J shed 0 bases, and the junction held 2 bases outside the gene matches. Germline CDR1 reads LGHNA; CDR2 reads YNFKEQ. CDR3 coding DNA: TGTGCCAGCAGCCAAGCTAGCGGGTACTCCTACAATGAGCAGTTCTTC. This translates into CASSQASGYSYNEQFF.

The chain has TRBV4-1 and TRBJ2-7; 7 bases align to TRBD2. V lost 3 bases and J lost 4; bases outside the gene matches: 6. The length of the CDR3 is 14 residues. Germline lookup yields CDR1 MGHRA and CDR2 YSYEKL. The CDR3 DNA is TGCGCCAGCAGCCATGGGCGGGAGAGATACGAGCAGTACTTC. Its translation: CASSHGRERYEQYF.

This clonotype was seen more than once but under ten times. The genes are TRBV3-1 and TRBJ2-3, with 10 bases lining up with TRBD1. With V trimmed by 0 bases and J by 3 bases, 9 bases remained unmatched. Per the germline V gene, CDR1 is LGHDT and CDR2 is YNNKEL (reference sequence). The CDR3 loop spans 18 amino acids. The CDR3 DNA reads as TGTGCCAGCAGCCAAGATCGGGGTGACAGGGGGCCGACAGATACGCAGTATTTT. It encodes CASSQDRGDRGPTDTQYF.

The table lists this clonotype with a few counts. V usage is TRBV7-2 and J usage is TRBJ2-5; TRBD2 aligns across 12 bases. The CDR3 has 16 amino acids. Germline loops: CDR1 SGHTA, CDR2 FQGNSA. V was pared by 4 bases and J by 5 bases, with 8 bases of the junction left unmatched. CDR3 amino acids: CASSSSTSGSRETQYF. CDR3 DNA sequence: TGTGCCAGCAGCTCCTCGACTAGCGGGAGCCGGGAGACCCAGTACTTC.

This clonotype came up a few times. The chain uses TRBV12-3 or TRBV12-4 and TRBJ1-2, with no clear D. The V end lost 5 bases, the J end lost 8 bases, and 9 bases lay between the germline ends. The CDR3 covers 11 residues. CDR3 loop: CASSPLRGYTF. In DNA, the CDR3 is TGTGCCAGCAGTCCTCTCCGCGGCTACACCTTC.

The chain recombines TRBV29-1 with TRBJ2-3, with 11 bases identical to TRBD2. The V and J ends lost 8 bases and 3 bases, in that order; junction bases with no gene match: 13. Germline V gene sequence: CDR1 SQVTM, CDR2 ANQGSEA. The CDR3 spans 16 residues. The CDR3 loop is CSKRIRLAGQTDTQYF. In DNA form, the CDR3 reads TGCAGCAAAAGAATTCGACTAGCGGGACAGACAGATACGCAGTATTTT.

This clonotype has a handful of counts. The chain combines TRBV5-8 with TRBJ2-7; 10 bases map to TRBD2. The CDR3 has 15 residues. The ends lost 6 bases at V and 0 bases at J; junction bases unmatched: 6. Germline V gene data show CDR1 as SGHTS and CDR2 as YDEGEE. For the CDR3, the DNA is TGTGCCAGCACAACCGGGACTAGCGTCTCCTACGAGCAGTACTTC. Translating gives CASTTGTSVSYEQYF.

The chain recombines TRBV6-5 with TRBJ2-2; D is perhaps TRBD2 (5 bases). CDR1 is MNHEY and CDR2 is SVGAGI in the germline V gene. The V end lost 2 bases, the J end lost 3 bases, and 10 bases lay between the germline ends. The CDR3 consists of 15 residues. This CDR3 reads CASSYRGSYTGELFF. The CDR3 DNA follows: TGTGCCAGCAGTTACCGGGGTTCTTACACCGGGGAGCTGTTTTTT.

There are many counts of this clonotype. J is TRBJ2-1 and V is TRBV7-2, with 11 nucleotides matching TRBD2. The CDR3 totals 17 residues. V shed 5 bases, J shed 7 bases, and the junction held 13 bases outside the gene matches. The germline gives CDR1 SGHTA, CDR2 FQGNSA. CDR3 amino acids: CASSPTSGSLISNEQFF. CDR3 nucleotide sequence: TGTGCCAGCAGCCCAACTAGCGGGAGTTTAATATCGAATGAGCAGTTCTTC.

This clonotype has a handful of counts. The chain links TRBV3-1 to TRBJ2-7; the D gene could be TRBD1 or TRBD2 (6 bases each). V lost 2 bases, J lost 7 bases, and 12 bases lay in between. CDR3 length: 13 residues. Germline-derived CDR1 and CDR2 are LGHDT and YNNKEL (reference sequence). The CDR3 reads CASSQLRGREQYF. DNA of the CDR3: TGTGCCAGCAGCCAATTACGGGGGCGGGAGCAGTACTTC.

This clonotype has more than one count but fewer than ten. This chain links TRBV20-1 with TRBJ1-6; no firm D call. The length of the CDR3 is 14 residues. V lost 0 bases and J lost 0, with 3 bases in between. Looked up from germline, CDR1 is DFQATT and CDR2 is SNEGSKA (reference sequence). The CDR3 nucleotides are TGCAGTGCTAGAGACAGCTCCTATAATTCACCCCTCCACTTT. It specifies CSARDSSYNSPLHF.

This rearrangement joins TRBV5-1 to TRBJ2-3; D might be TRBD1 (8 bases). Per the germline V gene, CDR1 is SGHRS and CDR2 is YFSETQ. This CDR3 comprises 16 residues. V was clipped by 4 bases and J by 3 bases, with 18 bases between them. CDR3 bases: TGCGCCAGCAGCATGGAACAGGGGGGGTCGACAGATACGCAGTATTTT. Its translation: CASSMEQGGSTDTQYF.

This clonotype was seen many times. The chain recombines TRBV10-3 with TRBJ1-4; D is unresolved. CDR1 is ENHRY, CDR2 SYGVKD, per germline. The CDR3 has 14 residues. With 2 bases removed from V and 3 bases from J, the gap between germline ends came to 7 bases. The CDR3 region is CAISEGGPNEKLFF. CDR3 bases: TGTGCCATCAGTGAGGGCGGACCTAATGAAAAACTGTTTTTT.

The chain employs TRBV10-3 and TRBJ2-1; 7 bases match TRBD2. This CDR3 region has 13 residues. The V segment lost 3 bases and the J segment 12 bases; nucleotides outside the gene matches: 8. Germline lookup yields CDR1 ENHRY and CDR2 SYGVKD. The CDR3 bases are TGTGCCATCAGTGAAAGGGAGGGGATGGGGCAGTTCTTC. This translates into CAISEREGMGQFF.

The rearrangement uses TRBV7-9 and TRBJ2-1; TRBD2 matches at 13 bases. V trimming: 1 base; J trimming: 4 bases; junction bases outside the gene matches: 4. Germline CDR1 SEHNR, CDR2 FQNEAQ (reference sequence). This CDR3 is built from 17 residues. In DNA form, the CDR3 reads TGTGCCAGCAGCTTAGAGGGACTAGCGGGAAGGTACAATGAGCAGTTCTTC. This gives the protein CASSLEGLAGRYNEQFF.

This clonotype was recorded a few times. This CDR3 reads CASSGLAGVRTDTQYF. The CDR3, as DNA: TGTGCCAGCAGTGGACTAGCGGGAGTACGAACAGATACGCAGTATTTT. V usage is TRBV2 and J usage is TRBJ2-3, with TRBD2 matching over 12 bases. Losses at the gene ends were 4 bases for V and 3 bases for J; bases not matched to a gene: 5. Germline V CDR1 and CDR2: SNHLY, FYNNEI. CDR3 length equals 16 residues.

This clonotype was seen ten or more times. The chain uses TRBV30 and TRBJ2-5; a weak D match, TRBD1 (5 bases). The CDR3 has 13 residues. Germline lookup yields CDR1 GTSNPN and CDR2 SVGIG (reference sequence). With 8 bases removed from V and 1 base from J, the gap between germline ends came to 14 bases. CDR3 nucleotide sequence: TGTGCCCAAAGCAAGGGGCTCCAAGAGACCCAGTACTTC. Protein product: CAQSKGLQETQYF.

The chain couples TRBV27 to TRBJ1-6, with D tentatively TRBD1 (6 bases). Germline-derived CDR1 and CDR2 are MNHEY and SMNVEV (reference sequence). The CDR3 spans 16 residues. Trimming took off 0 bases at V and 4 bases at J, with 10 bases between the two ends. CDR3 sequence (DNA): TGTGCCAGCAGTTTATCCGGGGGCCCATATAATTCACCCCTCCACTTT. Translated, it gives CASSLSGGPYNSPLHF.

This clonotype was seen a few times. The chain has TRBV2 and TRBJ2-2; D ambiguous. The CDR3 has 14 residues. The V end was cut by 6 bases, the J end by 1 base, with 9 bases between. CDR1 is SNHLY and CDR2 is FYNNEI in the germline V gene. CDR3 protein: CASSSYRNTGELFF. The CDR3 coding sequence is TGTGCCAGCAGCTCATACAGGAACACCGGGGAGCTGTTTTTT.